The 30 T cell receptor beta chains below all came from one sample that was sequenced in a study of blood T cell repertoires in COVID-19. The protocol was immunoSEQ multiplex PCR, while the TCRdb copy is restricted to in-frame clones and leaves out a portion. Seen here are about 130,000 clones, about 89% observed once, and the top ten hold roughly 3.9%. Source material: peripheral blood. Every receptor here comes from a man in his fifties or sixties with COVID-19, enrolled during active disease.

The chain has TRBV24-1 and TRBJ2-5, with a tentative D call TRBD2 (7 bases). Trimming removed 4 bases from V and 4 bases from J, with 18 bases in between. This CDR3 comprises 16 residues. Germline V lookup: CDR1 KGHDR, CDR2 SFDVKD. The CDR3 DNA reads TGTGCCACCAGTGAGCCTCCGTTGGGGGGGGCAGAGACCCAGTACTTC. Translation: CATSEPPLGGAETQYF.

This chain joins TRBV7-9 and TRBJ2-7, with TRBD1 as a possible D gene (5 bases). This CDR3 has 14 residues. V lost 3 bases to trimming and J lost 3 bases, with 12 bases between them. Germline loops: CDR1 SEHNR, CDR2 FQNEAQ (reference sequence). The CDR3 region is CASSFDSSYYEQYF. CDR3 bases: TGTGCCAGCAGCTTCGACAGTTCCTACTACGAGCAGTACTTC. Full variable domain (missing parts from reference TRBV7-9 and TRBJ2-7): DTGVSQNPRHKITKRGQNVTFRCDPISEHNRLYWYRQTLGQGPEFLTYFQNEAQLEKSRLLSDRFSAERPKGSFSTLEIQRTEQGDSAMYLCASSFDSSYYEQYFGPGTRLTVT.

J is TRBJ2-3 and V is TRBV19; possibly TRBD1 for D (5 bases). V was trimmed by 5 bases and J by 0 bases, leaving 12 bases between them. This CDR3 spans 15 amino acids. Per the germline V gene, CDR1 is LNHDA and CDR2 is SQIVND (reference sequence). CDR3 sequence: CASSRAGFSTDTQYF. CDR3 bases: TGTGCCAGTAGTCGGGCAGGGTTTAGCACAGATACGCAGTATTTT.

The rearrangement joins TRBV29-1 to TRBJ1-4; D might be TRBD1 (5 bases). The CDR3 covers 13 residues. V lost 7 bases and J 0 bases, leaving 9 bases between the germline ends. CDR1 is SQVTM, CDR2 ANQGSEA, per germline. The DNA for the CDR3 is TGCAGCGCGACAGAATCAACTAATGAAAAACTGTTTTTT. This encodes CSATESTNEKLFF.

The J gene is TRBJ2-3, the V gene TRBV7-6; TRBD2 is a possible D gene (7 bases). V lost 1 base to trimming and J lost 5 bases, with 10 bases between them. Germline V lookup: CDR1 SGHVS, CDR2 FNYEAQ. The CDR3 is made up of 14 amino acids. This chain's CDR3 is CASSLGGGRDTQYF. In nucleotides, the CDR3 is TGTGCCAGCAGCTTAGGCGGGGGCAGAGATACGCAGTATTTT.

The CDR3 nucleotides are TGCAGCGGGGACAGGAAAATGAACACTGAAGCTTTCTTT. Amino acid sequence: CSGDRKMNTEAFF. V and J are TRBV29-1 and TRBJ1-1; 8 bases agree with TRBD1. Germline values: CDR1 SQVTM, CDR2 ANQGSEA. CDR3 length: 13 residues. With 7 bases clipped from V and 0 bases from J, the junction kept 4 bases outside the gene matches.

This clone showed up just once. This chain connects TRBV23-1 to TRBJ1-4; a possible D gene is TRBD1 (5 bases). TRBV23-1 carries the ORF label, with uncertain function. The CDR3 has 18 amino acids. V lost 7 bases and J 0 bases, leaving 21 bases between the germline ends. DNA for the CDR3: TGCGCCAGCACCCGCCCTCGGGGGGTGGGGGCAACTAATGAAAAACTGTTTTTT. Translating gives CASTRPRGVGATNEKLFF.

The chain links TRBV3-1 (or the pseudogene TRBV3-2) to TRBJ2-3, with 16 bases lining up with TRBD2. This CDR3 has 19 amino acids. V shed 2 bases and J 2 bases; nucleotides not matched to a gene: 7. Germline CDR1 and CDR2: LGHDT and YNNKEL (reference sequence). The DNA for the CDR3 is TGTGCCAGCAGCCAATTGGGACTAGCGGGGGGGCCAGTCACAGATACGCAGTATTTT. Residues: CASSQLGLAGGPVTDTQYF.

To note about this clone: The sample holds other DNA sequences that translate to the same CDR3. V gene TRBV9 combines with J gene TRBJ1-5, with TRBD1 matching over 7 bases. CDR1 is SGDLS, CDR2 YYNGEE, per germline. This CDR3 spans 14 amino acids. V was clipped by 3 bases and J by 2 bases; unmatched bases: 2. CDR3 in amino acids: CASSADRGNQPQHF. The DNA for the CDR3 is TGTGCCAGCAGCGCCGACAGGGGCAATCAGCCCCAGCATTTT.

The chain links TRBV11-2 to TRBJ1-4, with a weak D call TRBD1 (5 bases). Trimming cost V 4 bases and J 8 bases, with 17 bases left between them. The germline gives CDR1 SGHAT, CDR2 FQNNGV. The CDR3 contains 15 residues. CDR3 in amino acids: CASSWAGGRMEKLFF. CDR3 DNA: TGTGCCAGCAGCTGGGCGGGGGGAAGGATGGAAAAACTGTTTTTT.

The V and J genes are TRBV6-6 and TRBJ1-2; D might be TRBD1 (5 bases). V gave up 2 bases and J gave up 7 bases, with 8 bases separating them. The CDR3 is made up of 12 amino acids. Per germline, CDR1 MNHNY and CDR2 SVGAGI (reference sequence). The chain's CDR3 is CASSYAQGGYTF. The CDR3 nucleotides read TGTGCCAGCAGTTACGCCCAGGGTGGCTACACCTTC.

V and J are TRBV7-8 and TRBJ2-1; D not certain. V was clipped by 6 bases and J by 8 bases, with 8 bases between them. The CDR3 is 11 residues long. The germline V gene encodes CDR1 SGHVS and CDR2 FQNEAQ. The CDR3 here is CASSQRDEQFF. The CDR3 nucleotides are TGTGCCAGCAGTCAGCGCGATGAGCAGTTCTTC.

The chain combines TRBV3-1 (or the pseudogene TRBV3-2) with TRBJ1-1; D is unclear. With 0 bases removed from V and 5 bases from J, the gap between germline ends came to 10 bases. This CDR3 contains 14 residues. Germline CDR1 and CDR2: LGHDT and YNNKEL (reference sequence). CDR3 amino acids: CASSQDRTGTEAFF. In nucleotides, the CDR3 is TGTGCCAGCAGCCAAGATAGGACGGGGACTGAAGCTTTCTTT.

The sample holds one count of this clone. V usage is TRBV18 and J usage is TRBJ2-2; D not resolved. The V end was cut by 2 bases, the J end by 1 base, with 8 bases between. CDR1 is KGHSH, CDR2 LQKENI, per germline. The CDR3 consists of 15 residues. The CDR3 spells CASSPGPGNTGELFF. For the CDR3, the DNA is TGTGCCAGCTCACCAGGCCCAGGGAACACCGGGGAGCTGTTTTTT.

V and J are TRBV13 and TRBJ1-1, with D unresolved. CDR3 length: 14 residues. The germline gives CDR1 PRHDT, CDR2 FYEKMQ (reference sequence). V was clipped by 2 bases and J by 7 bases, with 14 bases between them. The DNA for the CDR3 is TGTGCCAGCAGCTTAATCGGAGGGCTGGGTGAAGCTTTCTTT. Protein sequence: CASSLIGGLGEAFF.

In DNA form, the CDR3 reads TGTGCCAGCTCATCCGGGACAGTAGCCTATGGCTACACCTTC. It encodes CASSSGTVAYGYTF. The chain joins TRBV18 to TRBJ1-2; 7 nucleotides line up with TRBD1. With 5 bases clipped from V and 4 bases from J, the junction kept 7 bases outside the gene matches. Germline loops: CDR1 KGHSH, CDR2 LQKENI. The CDR3 contains 14 residues.

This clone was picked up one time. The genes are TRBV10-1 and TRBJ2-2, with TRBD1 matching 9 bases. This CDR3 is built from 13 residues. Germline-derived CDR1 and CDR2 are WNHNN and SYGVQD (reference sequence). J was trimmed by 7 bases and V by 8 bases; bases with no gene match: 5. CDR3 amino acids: CASGDRANGELFF. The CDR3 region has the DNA TGCGCCAGCGGGGACAGGGCGAACGGGGAGCTGTTTTTT.

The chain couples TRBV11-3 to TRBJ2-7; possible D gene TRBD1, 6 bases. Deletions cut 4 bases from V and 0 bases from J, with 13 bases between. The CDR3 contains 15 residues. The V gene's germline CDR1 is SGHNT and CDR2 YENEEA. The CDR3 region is CASSSRTGSSYEQYF. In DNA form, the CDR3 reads TGTGCCAGCAGCTCAAGAACAGGGTCCTCCTACGAGCAGTACTTC.

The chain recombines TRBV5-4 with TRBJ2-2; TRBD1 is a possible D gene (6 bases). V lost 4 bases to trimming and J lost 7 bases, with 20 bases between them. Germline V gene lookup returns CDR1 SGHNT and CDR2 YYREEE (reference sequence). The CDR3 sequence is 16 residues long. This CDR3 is CASSDRRAGVIGELFF. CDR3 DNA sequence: TGTGCCAGCAGCGACCGAAGGGCAGGGGTTATCGGGGAGCTGTTTTTT.

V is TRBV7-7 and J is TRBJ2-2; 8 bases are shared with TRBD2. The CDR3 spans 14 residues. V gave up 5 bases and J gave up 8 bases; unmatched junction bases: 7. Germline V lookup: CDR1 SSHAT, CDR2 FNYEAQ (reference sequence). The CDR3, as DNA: TGTGCCAGCAGCAACAGACTAGCGAAAGGGGAGCTGTTTTTT. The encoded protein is CASSNRLAKGELFF.

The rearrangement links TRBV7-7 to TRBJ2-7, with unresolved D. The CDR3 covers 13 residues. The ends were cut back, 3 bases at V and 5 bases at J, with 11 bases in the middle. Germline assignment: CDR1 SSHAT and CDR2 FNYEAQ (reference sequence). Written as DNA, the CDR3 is TGTGCCAGCAGCTTTTCCCCACTTGACGAGCAGTACTTC. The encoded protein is CASSFSPLDEQYF.

CDR3 region: CASSVLSDTQYF. The DNA of the CDR3 is TGCGCCAGCAGTGTCCTATCAGATACGCAGTATTTT. The chain is built from TRBV10-2 and TRBJ2-3; no clear D. This CDR3 spans 12 amino acids. Germline-derived CDR1 and CDR2 are WSHSY and SAAADI. Trimming stripped 4 bases from V and 4 bases from J, with 6 bases between.

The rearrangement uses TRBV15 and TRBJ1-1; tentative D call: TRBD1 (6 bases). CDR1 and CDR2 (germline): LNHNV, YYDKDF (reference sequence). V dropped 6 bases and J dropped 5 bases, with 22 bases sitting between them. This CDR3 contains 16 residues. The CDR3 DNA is TGTGCCACCAGTGCCTGGAGAGGGGGGCGGGGGACTGAAGCTTTCTTT. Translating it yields CATSAWRGGRGTEAFF. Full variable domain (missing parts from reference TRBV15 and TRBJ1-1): DAMVIQNPRYQVTQFGKPVTLSCSQTLNHNVMYWYQQKSSQAPKLLFHYYDKDFNNEADTPDNFQSRRPNTSFCFLDIRSPGLGDTAMYLCATSAWRGGRGTEAFFGQGTRLTVV.

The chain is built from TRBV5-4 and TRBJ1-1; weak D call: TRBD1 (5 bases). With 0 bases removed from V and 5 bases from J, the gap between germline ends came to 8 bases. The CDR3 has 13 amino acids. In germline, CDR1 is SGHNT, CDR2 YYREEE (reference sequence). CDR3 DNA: TGTGCCAGCAGCTTGGAACGGGGGACTGAAGCTTTCTTT. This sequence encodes CASSLERGTEAFF.

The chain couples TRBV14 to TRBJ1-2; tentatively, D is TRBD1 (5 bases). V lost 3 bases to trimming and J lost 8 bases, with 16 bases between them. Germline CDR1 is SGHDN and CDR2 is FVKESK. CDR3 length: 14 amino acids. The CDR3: CASSQGGVRGGYTF. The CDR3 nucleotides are TGTGCCAGCAGCCAGGGAGGGGTTAGAGGCGGCTACACCTTC.

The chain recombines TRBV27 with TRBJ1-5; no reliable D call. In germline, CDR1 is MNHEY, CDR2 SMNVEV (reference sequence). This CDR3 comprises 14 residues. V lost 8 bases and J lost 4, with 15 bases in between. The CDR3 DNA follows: TGTGCCAGCGGCGGGGTTGGGATTAATCAGCCCCAGCATTTT. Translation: CASGGVGINQPQHF.

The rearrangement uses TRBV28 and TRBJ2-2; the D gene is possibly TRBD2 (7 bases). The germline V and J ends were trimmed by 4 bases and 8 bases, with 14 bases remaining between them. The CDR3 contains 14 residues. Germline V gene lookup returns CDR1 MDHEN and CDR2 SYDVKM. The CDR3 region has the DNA TGTGCCAGCAGTTCCCCCGGGGGGCGAGGGGAGCTGTTTTTT. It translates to CASSSPGGRGELFF.

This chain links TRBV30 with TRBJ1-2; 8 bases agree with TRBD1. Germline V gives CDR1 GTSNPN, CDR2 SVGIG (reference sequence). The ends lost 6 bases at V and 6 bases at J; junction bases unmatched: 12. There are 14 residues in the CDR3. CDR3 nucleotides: TGTGCCTGCCCGACAGGGGCAGATTTCAATGGCTACACCTTC. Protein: CACPTGADFNGYTF.

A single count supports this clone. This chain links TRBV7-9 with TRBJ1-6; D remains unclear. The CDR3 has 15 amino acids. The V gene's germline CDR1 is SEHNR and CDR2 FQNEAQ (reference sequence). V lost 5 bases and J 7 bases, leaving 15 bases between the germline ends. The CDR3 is CASSPERFGNSPLHF. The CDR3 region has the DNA TGTGCCAGCAGCCCGGAGAGATTTGGCAATTCACCCCTCCACTTT.

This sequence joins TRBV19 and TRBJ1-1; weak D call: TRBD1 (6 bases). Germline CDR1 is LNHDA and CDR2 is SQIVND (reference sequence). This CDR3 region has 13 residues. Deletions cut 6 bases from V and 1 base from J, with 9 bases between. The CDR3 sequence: CASRPGQNTEAFF. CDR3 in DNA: TGTGCCAGTAGGCCGGGACAGAACACTGAAGCTTTCTTT.